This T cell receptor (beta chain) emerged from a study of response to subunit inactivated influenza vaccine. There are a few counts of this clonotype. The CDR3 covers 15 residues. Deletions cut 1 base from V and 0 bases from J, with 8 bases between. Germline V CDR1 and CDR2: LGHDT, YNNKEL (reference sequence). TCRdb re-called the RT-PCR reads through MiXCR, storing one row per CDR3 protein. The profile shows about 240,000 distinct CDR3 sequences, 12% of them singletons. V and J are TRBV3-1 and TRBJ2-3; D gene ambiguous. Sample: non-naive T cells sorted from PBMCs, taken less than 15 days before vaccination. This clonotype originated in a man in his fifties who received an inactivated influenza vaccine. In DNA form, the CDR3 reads TGTGCCAGCAGCCAAGGAATCTCTAGCACAGATACGCAGTATTTT. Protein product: CASSQGISSTDTQYF.